The 18 T cell receptor beta chains in this list originate from one sample, sequenced in a study of identical twins. TCRdb redid the calling of the 5' RACE reads with MiXCR, one entry per CDR3 protein. Here the sample spans about 660,000 distinct CDR3 sequences, less than 10% being singletons. These same records also appear under a second study, on yellow fever vaccine responses in identical twins.

Sequenced input: PBMCs. The receptors shown here come from a woman under 30 in good health.

DNA for the CDR3: TGTGCCAGCAGCCAACTCCATAGCGGGGCGGCCGAGGGCTGGTCGCAGTATTTT. Translating it yields CASSQLHSGAAEGWSQYF. This chain uses TRBV4-2 with TRBJ2-3; 8 positions agree with TRBD2. J was trimmed by 10 bases and V by 2 bases; bases with no gene match: 20. The germline CDR1 and CDR2 sequences are LGHNA and YNFKEQ. CDR3 length: 18 residues.

This clonotype has just a few counts. This chain uses TRBV5-6 with TRBJ2-1; D tentatively fits TRBD1 or TRBD2 (5 bases each). V was shortened by 4 bases and J by 4 bases, with 15 bases between the two germline ends. The CDR3 consists of 15 residues. CDR1 is SGHDT, CDR2 YYEEEE, per germline. The CDR3 protein is CASSRGTVAYNEQFF. The CDR3 DNA sequence: TGTGCCAGCAGCAGAGGGACCGTTGCGTACAATGAGCAGTTCTTC.

There are a few counts of this clonotype. This sequence joins TRBV12-3 or TRBV12-4 and TRBJ1-2; no firm D call. CDR3 length: 13 residues. Trimming removed 0 bases at V and 7 bases at J, with 9 bases between. DNA for the CDR3: TGTGCCAGCAGTTTAGCAGGTGGTTTTGGCTACACCTTC. Amino acids: CASSLAGGFGYTF.

This clonotype was observed a handful of times. This may stem from a read error, because a much larger clone lies one nucleotide away. J is TRBJ1-2 and V is TRBV12-3 or TRBV12-4; no firm D call. The CDR3 contains 11 residues. The germline V and J ends were trimmed by 6 bases and 8 bases, with 10 bases remaining between them. CDR3 loop: CASSVGWGYTF. The DNA of the CDR3 is TGTGCCAGCAGCGTAGGGTGGGGCTACACCTTC.

There are a few counts of this clonotype. This chain links TRBV5-1 with TRBJ2-5, with 8 nucleotides matching TRBD1. The CDR3 sequence is 14 residues long. Germline CDR1 reads SGHRS; CDR2 reads YFSETQ. V dropped 0 bases and J dropped 5; count of bases not matched to a gene: 3. The CDR3 sequence is CASSLDRGYETQYF. CDR3 bases: TGCGCCAGCAGCTTGGACAGGGGGTATGAGACCCAGTACTTC. The whole variable domain, remainder taken from reference TRBV5-1 and TRBJ2-5, is KAGVTQTPRYLIKTRGQQVTLSCSPISGHRSVSWYQQTPGQGLQFLFEYFSETQRNKGNFPGRFSGRQFSNSRSEMNVSTLELGDSALYLCASSLDRGYETQYFGPGTRLLVL.

The chain recombines TRBV4-3 with TRBJ1-2; no clear D gene. Trimming stripped 0 bases from V and 4 bases from J, with 12 bases between. The CDR3 has 15 amino acids. Germline V gene lookup returns CDR1 LGHNA and CDR2 YSLEER. The CDR3 DNA reads TGCGCCAGCAGCCAAGACGTTACTCGGACCTATGGCTACACCTTC. Protein: CASSQDVTRTYGYTF.

This clonotype came up many times. This chain joins TRBV6-5 and TRBJ2-3; tentative D call: TRBD2 (6 bases). Germline loops: CDR1 MNHEY, CDR2 SVGAGI. The V and J ends lost 2 bases and 0 bases respectively, with 18 bases between them. There are 18 residues in the CDR3. CDR3 DNA sequence: TGTGCCAGCAGTTACGGTGGGGGGTGGAGGGAAAGCACAGATACGCAGTATTTT. Its translation: CASSYGGGWRESTDTQYF.

The chain employs TRBV3-1 and TRBJ2-1; D tentatively fits TRBD1 or TRBD2 (5 bases each). Deletions cut 3 bases from V and 6 bases from J, with 15 bases between. Germline CDR1 is LGHDT and CDR2 is YNNKEL (reference sequence). The CDR3 length is 15 residues. In nucleotides, the CDR3 is TGTGCCAGCAGCCAGCAGGGACCGTGGAGCAATGAGCAGTTCTTC. It specifies CASSQQGPWSNEQFF.

CDR3 sequence: CASSYTRRERETQYF. CDR3 nucleotide sequence: TGTGCCAGCAGCTACACCAGGAGGGAGCGAGAGACCCAGTACTTC. The chain joins TRBV7-2 to TRBJ2-5; D may be TRBD2 (6 bases). Germline V gives CDR1 SGHTA, CDR2 FQGNSA. Trimming stripped 4 bases from V and 4 bases from J, with 16 bases between. The CDR3 loop spans 15 amino acids.

This clonotype was counted only a few times. The CDR3 sequence: CASSDRTGWYEQYF. The CDR3 nucleotides read TGTGCCAGCAGCGATCGGACAGGGTGGTACGAGCAGTACTTC. The rearrangement joins TRBV7-8 to TRBJ2-7, with 8 bases aligning to TRBD1. There are 14 residues in the CDR3. Germline CDR1 is SGHVS and CDR2 is FQNEAQ. Unmatched junction bases numbered 7, after V lost 5 bases and J lost 4 bases.

This clonotype was seen repeatedly, ten times or more. The chain couples TRBV3-1 to TRBJ2-1; D perhaps matches TRBD1 (5 bases). The CDR3 sequence is 17 residues long. Between the trimmed V and J ends, which lost 1 base and 4 bases, there was a span of 17 bases. The germline CDR1 and CDR2 sequences are LGHDT and YNNKEL (reference sequence). Written as DNA, the CDR3 is TGTGCCAGCAGCCAAGTGTTCCAGGGCTCAGGATACAATGAGCAGTTCTTC. It translates to CASSQVFQGSGYNEQFF.

The chain is built from TRBV10-2 and TRBJ2-1; TRBD2 matches at 9 bases. CDR3 length: 14 residues. Germline V gives CDR1 WSHSY, CDR2 SAAADI. V gave up 4 bases and J gave up 13 bases; unmatched junction bases: 11. The CDR3 coding sequence is TGCGCCAGCAGTGGGGTGCGGGAGGGCCAAGGTCAGTTCTTC. Its protein product is CASSGVREGQGQFF.

The V gene is TRBV12-3 or TRBV12-4, the J gene TRBJ2-3; the D gene is possibly TRBD2 (5 bases). Trimming removed 7 bases at V and 1 base at J, with 15 bases between. The CDR3 totals 15 residues. DNA for the CDR3: TGTGCCAGCAATTGGAGGCATCCCCGCACAGATACGCAGTATTTT. Residues: CASNWRHPRTDTQYF.

This clonotype was recorded many times. The chain has TRBV12-3 or TRBV12-4 and TRBJ2-1, with D uncertain. The V end was cut by 5 bases, the J end by 10 bases, with 15 bases between. The CDR3 consists of 13 residues. CDR3 bases: TGTGCCAGCAGTCCCTCCCGGAGCTTGGAGCAGTTCTTC. Translation: CASSPSRSLEQFF.

This clonotype turned up a few times. CDR3 sequence reads: CSAEDGGEIYNEQFF. The CDR3 DNA reads as TGCAGTGCTGAGGACGGGGGGGAAATCTACAATGAGCAGTTCTTC. The rearrangement uses TRBV20-1 and TRBJ2-1; 8 positions match TRBD2. This CDR3 has 15 amino acids. The V segment lost 5 bases and the J segment 3 bases; nucleotides outside the gene matches: 9. Germline V gives CDR1 DFQATT, CDR2 SNEGSKA (reference sequence).

This clonotype was recorded a few times. CDR3 protein: CASTFLGRGTDTQYF. In nucleotides, the CDR3 is TGTGCCAGCACTTTTCTAGGGCGTGGCACAGATACGCAGTATTTT. The chain combines TRBV6-2 or TRBV6-3 with TRBJ2-3; no definite D call. This CDR3 is 15 amino acids long. CDR1 and CDR2 from the germline V gene are MNHEY and SVGEGT. Trimming removed 7 bases from V and 1 base from J, with 15 bases in between.

The CDR3 coding sequence is TGCGCCAGCCGGACAGAGAACTATGGCTACACCTTC. Protein product: CASRTENYGYTF. This chain links TRBV5-1 with TRBJ1-2; D might be TRBD1 (6 bases). In germline, CDR1 is SGHRS, CDR2 YFSETQ. V lost 7 bases and J lost 2, with 9 bases in between. The CDR3 runs to 12 residues.

This clonotype was picked up many times. V gene TRBV28 combines with J gene TRBJ1-4; weak D call: TRBD1 (5 bases). The CDR3 length is 15 residues. V dropped 6 bases and J dropped 2 bases, with 13 bases sitting between them. CDR1 is MDHEN and CDR2 is SYDVKM in the germline V gene. CDR3 coding DNA: TGTGCCAGCAGAGACATAGGGGCGACTAATGAAAAACTGTTTTTT. Translating it yields CASRDIGATNEKLFF. Using reference TRBV28 and TRBJ1-4 for the parts outside the CDR3, the full variable domain is DVKVTQSSRYLVKRTGEKVFLECVQDMDHENMFWYRQDPGLGLRLIYFSYDVKMKEKGDIPEGYSVSREKKERFSLILESASTNQTSMYLCASRDIGATNEKLFFGSGTQLSVL.